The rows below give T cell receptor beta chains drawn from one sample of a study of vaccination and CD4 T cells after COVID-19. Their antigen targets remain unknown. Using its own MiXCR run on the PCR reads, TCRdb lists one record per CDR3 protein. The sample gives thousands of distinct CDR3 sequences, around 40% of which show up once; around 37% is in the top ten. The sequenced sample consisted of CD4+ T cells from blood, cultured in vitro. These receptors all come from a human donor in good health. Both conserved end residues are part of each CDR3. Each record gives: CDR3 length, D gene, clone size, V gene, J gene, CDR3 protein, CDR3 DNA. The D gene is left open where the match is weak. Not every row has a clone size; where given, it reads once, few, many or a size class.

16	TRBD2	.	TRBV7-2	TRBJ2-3	CASSFLSGTHTDTQYF	TGTGCCAGCAGCTTCCTAAGCGGGACCCACACAGATACGCAGTATTTT
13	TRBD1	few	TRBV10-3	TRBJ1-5	CAIGTDSNQPQHF	TGTGCCATTGGGACAGATAGCAATCAGCCCCAGCATTTT
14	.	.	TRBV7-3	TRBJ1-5	CASSPTAGGQPQHF	TGTGCCAGCAGCCCGACTGCCGGGGGTCAGCCCCAGCATTTT
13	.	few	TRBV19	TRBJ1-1	CASSMSTNTEAFF	TGTGCCAGTAGTATGTCCACGAACACTGAAGCTTTCTTT
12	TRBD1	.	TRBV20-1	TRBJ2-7	CSARDRGDEQYF	TGCAGTGCACGGGACAGGGGGGACGAGCAGTACTTC
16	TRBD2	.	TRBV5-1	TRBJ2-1	CASSWTGTSGSNEQFF	TGCGCCAGCAGCTGGACCGGGACTAGCGGGAGCAATGAGCAGTTCTTC
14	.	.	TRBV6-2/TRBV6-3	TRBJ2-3	CASRGRGFTDTQYF	TGTGCCAGTAGGGGACGGGGGTTCACAGATACGCAGTATTTT
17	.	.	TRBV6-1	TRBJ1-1	CASSEPWGWHTNTEAFF	TGTGCCAGCAGTGAACCCTGGGGATGGCACACGAACACTGAAGCTTTCTTT
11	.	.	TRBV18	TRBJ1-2	CASSPSQGHTF	TGTGCCAGCTCACCTTCCCAGGGGCACACCTTC
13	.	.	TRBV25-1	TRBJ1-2	CASSEYMAGGYTF	TGTGCCAGCAGTGAATATATGGCGGGTGGCTACACCTTC
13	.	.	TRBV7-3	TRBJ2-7	CASSLNRDNEQYF	TGTGCCAGCAGCTTAAACAGGGACAACGAGCAGTACTTC
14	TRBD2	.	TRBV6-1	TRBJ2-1	CASRPSGSYNEQFF	TGTGCCAGTCGTCCTAGCGGCTCCTACAATGAGCAGTTCTTC
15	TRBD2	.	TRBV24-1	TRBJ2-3	CATSDLRRGTDTQYF	TGTGCCACCAGTGATTTGCGGCGGGGGACAGATACGCAGTATTTT
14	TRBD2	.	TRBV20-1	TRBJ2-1	CSARPSGRNIEQFF	TGCAGTGCTAGGCCTAGCGGGAGAAATATTGAGCAGTTCTTC
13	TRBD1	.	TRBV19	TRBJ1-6	CASNDRGMTPLHF	TGTGCCAGTAACGACAGGGGGATGACACCCCTCCACTTT
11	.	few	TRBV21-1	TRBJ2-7	CASSIAYEQYF	TGTGCCAGCAGCATCGCGTACGAGCAGTACTTC
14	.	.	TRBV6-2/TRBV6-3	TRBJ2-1	CASIRDAGWGEQFF	TGTGCCAGCATCCGGGACGCCGGATGGGGTGAGCAGTTCTTC
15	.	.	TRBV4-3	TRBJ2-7	CASSQDGTPFEEQYF	TGCGCCAGCAGCCAAGACGGGACACCCTTTGAAGAGCAGTACTTC
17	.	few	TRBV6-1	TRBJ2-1	CASSPSFPGSSYNEQFF	TGTGCCAGCAGTCCTTCCTTCCCGGGCTCATCCTACAATGAGCAGTTCTTC
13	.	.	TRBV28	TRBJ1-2	CAAGGGANYGYTF	TGTGCCGCAGGCGGGGGAGCTAACTATGGCTACACCTTC
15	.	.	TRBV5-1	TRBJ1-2	CASSLAPDTHYGYTF	TGCGCCAGCAGCTTGGCCCCGGACACTCACTATGGCTACACCTTC
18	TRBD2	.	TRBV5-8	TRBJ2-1	CASSSEPGTSGRLNEQFF	TGTGCCAGCAGCTCCGAACCCGGGACTAGCGGGAGATTAAATGAGCAGTTCTTC
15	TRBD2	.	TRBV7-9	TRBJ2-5	CASSPYSGNQETQYF	TGTGCCAGCAGCCCTTATAGCGGGAACCAAGAGACCCAGTACTTC
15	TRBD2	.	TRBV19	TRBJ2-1	CASITSGPTYNEQFF	TGTGCCAGTATAACTAGCGGGCCTACCTACAATGAGCAGTTCTTC
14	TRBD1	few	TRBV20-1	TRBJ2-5	CSAIRGQGKETQYF	TGCAGTGCTATCAGGGGACAGGGCAAAGAGACCCAGTACTTC
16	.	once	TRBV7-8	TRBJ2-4	CASSLAEGLAKNIQYF	TGTGCCAGCAGCTTAGCGGAGGGTCTAGCCAAAAACATTCAGTACTTC
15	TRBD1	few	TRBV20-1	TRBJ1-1	CSAREPGQGATEAFF	TGCAGTGCTAGAGAGCCGGGACAGGGGGCCACTGAAGCTTTCTTT
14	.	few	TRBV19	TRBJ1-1	CASTDPARPTEAFF	TGTGCCAGTACGGACCCTGCCCGGCCCACTGAAGCTTTCTTT
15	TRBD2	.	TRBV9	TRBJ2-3	CASSVEAGVGDTQYF	TGTGCCAGCAGCGTAGAAGCGGGAGTCGGTGATACGCAGTATTTT
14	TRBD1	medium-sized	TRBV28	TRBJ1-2	CASRKQGRNYGYTF	TGTGCCAGCAGAAAACAGGGGAGAAACTATGGCTACACCTTC
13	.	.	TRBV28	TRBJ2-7	CASTFGSSYEQYF	TGTGCCAGCACCTTCGGCAGCTCCTACGAGCAGTACTTC
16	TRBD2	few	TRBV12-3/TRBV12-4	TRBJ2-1	CASSTSSGRRGNEQFF	TGTGCCAGCAGTACATCTAGCGGGAGGAGGGGCAATGAGCAGTTCTTC
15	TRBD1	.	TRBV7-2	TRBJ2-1	CASSPGTGRNNEQFF	TGTGCCAGCAGCCCCGGGACAGGTCGTAACAATGAGCAGTTCTTC
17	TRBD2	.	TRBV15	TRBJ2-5	CATSREGGVGSQETQYF	TGTGCCACCAGCAGAGAGGGGGGGGTAGGATCCCAAGAGACCCAGTACTTC
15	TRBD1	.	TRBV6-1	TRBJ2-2	CASSLGQGSTGELFF	TGTGCCAGCAGTCTAGGACAGGGTTCCACCGGGGAGCTGTTTTTT
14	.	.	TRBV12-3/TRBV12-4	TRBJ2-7	CASSLVGPSYEQYF	TGTGCCAGCAGTTTGGTGGGCCCCTCCTACGAGCAGTACTTC
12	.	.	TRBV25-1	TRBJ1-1	CASVEGVGEAFF	TGTGCCAGCGTAGAGGGGGTAGGTGAAGCTTTCTTT
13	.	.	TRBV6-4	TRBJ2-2	CASSVEYTGELFF	TGTGCCAGCAGTGTAGAGTACACCGGGGAGCTGTTTTTT
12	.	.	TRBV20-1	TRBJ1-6	CSARATGSPLHF	TGCAGTGCTCGAGCCACGGGTTCACCCCTCCACTTT